This passage covers 20 T cell receptor beta chains from one sample sequenced in a study of cytomegalovirus exposure and HLA in healthy donors. The PCR employed 60 Vbeta primers together with 13 Jbeta primers. Sequenced by immunoSEQ multiplex PCR; TCRdb stores in-frame clones only, minus some. The sample includes more than 90,000 clones, approximately 80% of them seen just once. The material sequenced was PBMCs. These receptors came from a man aged 25-45 years in good health and CMV-seropositive.

The chain uses TRBV13 and TRBJ2-2; the D gene is possibly TRBD2 (6 bases). Germline V lookup: CDR1 PRHDT, CDR2 FYEKMQ (reference sequence). The V gene lost 1 base and the J gene lost 4 bases, with 16 bases spanning the gap. The CDR3 spans 17 residues. As DNA, the CDR3 is TGTGCCAGCAGCTTAGAGTCCGCGGGGCTCACCACCGGGGAGCTGTTTTTT. Translation gives CASSLESAGLTTGELFF.

The V and J genes are TRBV5-8 and TRBJ2-2; 11 bases are shared with TRBD2. V was clipped by 0 bases and J by 8 bases; unmatched bases: 6. The CDR3 loop spans 16 amino acids. The germline CDR1 and CDR2 sequences are SGHTS and YDEGEE. CDR3: CASSLGLAGYPGELFF. CDR3 bases: TGTGCCAGCAGCTTGGGACTAGCGGGGTATCCAGGGGAGCTGTTTTTT.

The genes are TRBV5-1 and TRBJ2-5; 11 bases fit TRBD2. Trimming took 0 bases from V and 3 from J; bases not matched to a gene: 1. The germline V gene has CDR1 SGHRS and CDR2 YFSETQ. The CDR3 totals 15 residues. CDR3: CASSLVLAGEETQYF. The DNA of the CDR3 is TGCGCCAGCAGCTTGGTACTAGCGGGAGAAGAGACCCAGTACTTC.

This chain connects TRBV5-1 to TRBJ1-3; no firm D call. V gave up 4 bases and J gave up 0 bases, with 5 bases separating them. CDR1 SGHRS and CDR2 YFSETQ come from the germline V gene. This CDR3 is built from 13 residues. The CDR3 here is CASSPRSGNTIYF. The CDR3 DNA is TGCGCCAGCAGCCCTCGCTCTGGAAACACCATATATTTT.

The V call is TRBV7-9, the J call TRBJ1-4, with D possibly TRBD1 on 5 matching bases. The CDR3 is made up of 12 amino acids. Germline lookup yields CDR1 SEHNR and CDR2 FQNEAQ (reference sequence). Trimming cost V 5 bases and J 10 bases, with 11 bases left between them. CDR3 protein: CASSLTVGKLFF. CDR3 coding DNA: TGTGCCAGCAGCCTGACAGTTGGAAAACTGTTTTTT.

In this sample, this clone turned up once. In the same sample, other DNA sequences code for this CDR3. The J gene is TRBJ1-5, the V gene TRBV7-9; D is uncertain. The CDR3 totals 13 residues. The V end lost 2 bases, the J end lost 8 bases, and 10 bases lay between the germline ends. Germline V lookup: CDR1 SEHNR, CDR2 FQNEAQ (reference sequence). Here the CDR3 DNA reads TGTGCCAGCAGCTTAAGTGGAGCTGAGCCCCAGCATTTT. It translates to CASSLSGAEPQHF.

The chain uses TRBV13 and TRBJ1-6; D not resolved. Between the trimmed V and J ends, which lost 3 bases and 1 base, there was a span of 13 bases. This CDR3 region has 17 residues. CDR1 is PRHDT, CDR2 FYEKMQ, per germline (reference sequence). The CDR3 coding sequence is TGTGCCAGCAGCTTCGAAGCCGGAGGGTCCTATAATTCACCCCTCCACTTT. Amino acids: CASSFEAGGSYNSPLHF.

This chain links TRBV21-1 with TRBJ1-2; no check of the table's D call, TRBD1, against the DNA was made. TRBV21-1 is recorded as a pseudogene. This CDR3 region has 13 residues. The CDR3 nucleotides read TGTGCCAGCAGCCGAGGGGGAACGGTCGGCTACACCTTC. As protein: CASSRGGTVGYTF.

This clone was seen more than once but under ten times. This rearrangement joins TRBV14 to TRBJ1-6; the D is unclear. In germline, CDR1 is SGHDN, CDR2 FVKESK. V dropped 9 bases and J dropped 6 bases, with 12 bases sitting between them. CDR3 length equals 13 residues. The CDR3 loop is CASNKELNSPLHF. Written as DNA, the CDR3 is TGTGCCAGTAATAAAGAGCTTAATTCACCCCTCCACTTT.

V gene TRBV5-1 combines with J gene TRBJ2-1; TRBD2 aligns across 8 bases. This CDR3 contains 16 residues. Unmatched junction bases numbered 6, after V lost 0 bases and J lost 4 bases. Germline values: CDR1 SGHRS, CDR2 YFSETQ. The CDR3 here is CASSLGAGGGYNEQFF. DNA for the CDR3: TGCGCCAGCAGCTTGGGGGCGGGGGGAGGTTACAATGAGCAGTTCTTC. The whole variable domain, remainder taken from reference TRBV5-1 and TRBJ2-1, is KAGVTQTPRYLIKTRGQQVTLSCSPISGHRSVSWYQQTPGQGLQFLFEYFSETQRNKGNFPGRFSGRQFSNSRSEMNVSTLELGDSALYLCASSLGAGGGYNEQFFGPGTRLTVL.

V is TRBV13 and J is TRBJ2-5; 7 bases match TRBD2. Germline V gene sequence: CDR1 PRHDT, CDR2 FYEKMQ (reference sequence). The CDR3 sequence is 15 residues long. Trimming removed 8 bases from V and 3 bases from J; junction bases left unmatched: 12. Here the CDR3 DNA reads TGTGCCAGCTCTCTAGCGGACCCCGGAAAAGAGACCCAGTACTTC. It specifies CASSLADPGKETQYF.

The chain combines TRBV6-5 with TRBJ1-5; 7 bases are a match to TRBD1. V shed 4 bases and J 7 bases; nucleotides not matched to a gene: 7. Germline CDR1 reads MNHEY; CDR2 reads SVGAGI. The CDR3 length is 14 residues. This CDR3 is CASSWGQTSQPQHF. CDR3 DNA sequence: TGTGCCAGCAGTTGGGGACAGACCAGCCAGCCCCAGCATTTT.

The V call is TRBV7-8, the J call TRBJ2-3; D is undetermined. Germline lookup yields CDR1 SGHVS and CDR2 FQNEAQ. The CDR3 contains 16 residues. The ends were cut back, 1 base at V and 3 bases at J, with 14 bases in the middle. CDR3 sequence reads: CASSLVVGFGTDTQYF. CDR3 nucleotides: TGTGCCAGCAGCTTAGTGGTCGGGTTTGGGACAGATACGCAGTATTTT.

The rearrangement uses TRBV13 and TRBJ2-3; 12 bases are shared with TRBD1. The CDR3 has 21 residues. From germline, CDR1 is PRHDT and CDR2 FYEKMQ (reference sequence). V shed 1 base and J 3 bases; nucleotides not matched to a gene: 17. CDR3 in amino acids: CASSLEGFYRDRGRMTDTQYF. In DNA, the CDR3 is TGTGCCAGCAGCTTAGAGGGTTTCTATCGGGACAGGGGGCGAATGACAGATACGCAGTATTTT.

The CDR3 region is CASSSLAGSGELFF. CDR3 nucleotide sequence: TGTGCCAGCAGCTCCCTAGCGGGATCCGGGGAGCTGTTTTTT. This rearrangement joins TRBV11-1 to TRBJ2-2; TRBD2 matches 9 bases. Germline trimming cut 4 bases from V and 6 bases from J; bases unmatched to any gene: 3. The V gene's germline CDR1 is SGHAT and CDR2 FQDESV (reference sequence). This CDR3 has 14 amino acids.

This clone came up once. The chain couples TRBV29-1 to TRBJ2-2; D is unclear. The CDR3 extends over 13 amino acids. Between the trimmed V and J ends, which lost 3 bases and 4 bases, there was a span of 9 bases. The germline gives CDR1 SQVTM, CDR2 ANQGSEA. The CDR3 DNA is TGCAGCGTTGATGGGCTTTCCACCGGGGAGCTGTTTTTT. Its protein product is CSVDGLSTGELFF.

The chain links TRBV7-2 to TRBJ1-1; 8 nucleotides align to TRBD1. Germline lookup yields CDR1 SGHTA and CDR2 FQGNSA. CDR3 length equals 15 residues. Unmatched junction bases numbered 10, after V lost 5 bases and J lost 5 bases. CDR3 nucleotide sequence: TGTGCCAGCAGCACCGGACAGGGATCAGAAACTGAAGCTTTCTTT. It yields the protein CASSTGQGSETEAFF.

The chain joins TRBV6-4 to TRBJ2-7; TRBD2 agrees at 14 bases. Per the germline V gene, CDR1 is MRHNA and CDR2 is SNTAGT. Trimming took 10 bases from V and 4 from J; bases not matched to a gene: 15. CDR3 size: 17 residues. The CDR3 loop is CANPTSGRAPGVYEQYV. DNA for the CDR3: TGTGCCAACCCGACTAGCGGGAGGGCTCCCGGGGTGTACGAGCAGTACGTC.

This clone was seen only a few times. The chain uses TRBV6-1 and TRBJ1-3, with a possible D match to TRBD1 (6 bases). CDR1 MNHNS and CDR2 SASEGT come from the germline V gene. Trimming took off 3 bases at V and 4 bases at J, with 16 bases between the two ends. There are 16 residues in the CDR3. The DNA of the CDR3 is TGTGCCAGCAGTGATCCGACCCGGGACACCGGAAACACCATATATTTT. It specifies CASSDPTRDTGNTIYF.

V is TRBV6-5 and J is TRBJ1-2, with TRBD1 matching 8 bases. The CDR3 has 13 amino acids. Per germline, CDR1 MNHEY and CDR2 SVGAGI. The J segment lost 5 bases and the V segment lost 5 bases, leaving 4 bases of the junction unmatched. This CDR3 is CASSETGEYGYTF. In DNA form, the CDR3 reads TGTGCCAGCAGTGAGACAGGGGAATATGGCTACACCTTC.